This T cell receptor (beta chain) derives from a study of T cells in Graves' hyperthyroidism and ophthalmopathy. Study-wide results and caveats: Ophthalmopathy was predicted by the model a median of approximately 6 months ahead of onset. The blood repertoire included most of the expanded thyroid clonotypes above 0.001.

About this clonotype: Its specificity is unknown.

TCR beta CDR3 sequences were amplified from RNA transcripts. Initially, a first-round RT-PCR of the TCR CDR3 employed the HTBI primer set. TCRdb re-called the multiplex PCR reads with MiXCR, one entry per CDR3 protein. Of approximately 600,000 distinct CDR3 sequences listed, roughly 13% are singletons. The CDR3 totals 14 residues. Germline CDR1 and CDR2: LGHDT and YNNKEL (reference sequence). V gave up 3 bases and J gave up 9 bases, with 12 bases separating them. V is TRBV3-1 and J is TRBJ1-6, with D unclear. The source of this sequence is a woman younger than 45 with Graves' hyperthyroidism that later progressed to Graves' ophthalmopathy. The sequenced material came from blood. The CDR3 coding sequence is TGTGCCAGCAGCCAGGCCGACGGCTCTTCACCCCTCCACTTT. Translating it yields CASSQADGSSPLHF.